This paragraph covers one T cell receptor beta chain sequence. At the DNA level, this CDR3 is encoded by other sequences in the same sample as well. Original handling: Amplification from reference gene primers served as the basis for estimated nucleated cell counts. Assay: immunoSEQ multiplex PCR; the TCRdb copy retains only in-frame clones and omits some. That table is the source of V, J and clone size, and D and trimming were worked out from the DNA. The sample lists 110,000 or so clones; roughly 90% were seen once. This record comes from a study of blood T cell repertoires in COVID-19. About the study: There were acute and convalescent COVID-19 samples, and they came from the United States, Italy and Spain. T cells, B-cell-depleted T cells, or PBMCs provided the cDNA or gDNA that served as material.

Germline V gene lookup returns CDR1 MDHEN and CDR2 SYDVKM. V dropped 2 bases and J dropped 5; count of bases not matched to a gene: 5. This CDR3 has 15 residues. Sequenced material: peripheral blood. This clonotype was obtained from a human donor with acute or convalescent COVID-19. The donor label of this sample is uncertain. The genes are TRBV28 and TRBJ2-1, with TRBD2 identical over 8 bases. The CDR3 sequence is CASSLAGRGDNEQFF. The CDR3 coding sequence is TGTGCCAGCAGTTTAGCTGGGCGGGGGGACAATGAGCAGTTCTTC.